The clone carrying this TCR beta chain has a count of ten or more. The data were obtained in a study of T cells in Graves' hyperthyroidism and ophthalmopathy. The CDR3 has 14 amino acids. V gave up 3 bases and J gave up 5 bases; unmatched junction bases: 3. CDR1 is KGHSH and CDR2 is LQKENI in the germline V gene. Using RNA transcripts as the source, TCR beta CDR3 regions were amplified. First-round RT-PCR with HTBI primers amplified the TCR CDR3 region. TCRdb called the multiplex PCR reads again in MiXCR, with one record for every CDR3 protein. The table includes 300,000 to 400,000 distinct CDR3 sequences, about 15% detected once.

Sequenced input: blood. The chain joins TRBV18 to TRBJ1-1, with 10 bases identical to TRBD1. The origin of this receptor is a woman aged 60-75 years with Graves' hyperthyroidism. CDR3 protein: CASSPAGQGTEAFF. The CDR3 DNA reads TGTGCCAGCTCACCTGCGGGACAGGGGACTGAAGCTTTCTTT.